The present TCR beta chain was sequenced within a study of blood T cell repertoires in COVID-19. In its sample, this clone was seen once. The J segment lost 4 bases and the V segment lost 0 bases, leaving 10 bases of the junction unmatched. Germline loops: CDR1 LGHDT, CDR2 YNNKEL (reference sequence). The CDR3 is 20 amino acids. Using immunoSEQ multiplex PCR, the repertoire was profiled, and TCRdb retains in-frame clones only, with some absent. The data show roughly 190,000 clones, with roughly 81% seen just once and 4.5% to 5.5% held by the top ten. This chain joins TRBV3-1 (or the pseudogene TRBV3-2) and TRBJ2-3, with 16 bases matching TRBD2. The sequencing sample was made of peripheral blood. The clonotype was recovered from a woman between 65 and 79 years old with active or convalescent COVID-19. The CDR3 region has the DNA TGTGCCAGCAGCCAAGATCGGGCGGGGACTAGCGGGAGGGCGGCAGATACGCAGTATTTT. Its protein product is CASSQDRAGTSGRAADTQYF.